The 13 T cell receptor beta chains below all came from one sample that was sequenced in a study of tumor and adjacent non-tumor tissue in lung cancer. A modified ARM-PCR protocol with three rounds of nested PCR amplified TCRbeta. A single record per CDR3 protein comes from TCRdb applying MiXCR to the multiplex PCR reads. The profile covers around 210,000 distinct CDR3 sequences, with less than 80% appearing a single time and under 30% taken by the ten largest. The template was RNA from unsorted bulk tissue. The sequencing input was lung tumor tissue. The receptors originated from a man aged 55 to 70 with non-small cell lung cancer.

Notes on this clonotype: Its ends do not fully match the called genes, so a read error is possible. The CDR3 here is CACGRQETRSPLHF. The CDR3 nucleotides read TGTGCTTGTGGTCGACAGGAAACCCGTTCACCCCTCCACTTT. The chain couples TRBV12-5 to TRBJ1-6, with D perhaps matching TRBD1 (6 bases). CDR3 size: 14 residues. Germline V gives CDR1 LGHNT, CDR2 FRNRAP.

This clonotype was observed once. At one end the junction does not follow the germline gene, possibly because of a read error. This sequence joins TRBV4-3 and TRBJ2-1; TRBD1 or TRBD2 may be the D gene (5 bases each). This CDR3 is 16 amino acids long. CDR1 is LGHNA and CDR2 is YSLEER in the germline V gene. DNA of the CDR3: TGCGCCAGCAACCAAGAGGGGAGCTTCTCCTACAATGAGCAGTTCTTC. As protein: CASNQEGSFSYNEQFF.

The V gene is TRBV30, the J gene TRBJ1-2; D is undetermined. This CDR3 is built from 14 residues. Germline V lookup: CDR1 GTSNPN, CDR2 SVGIG (reference sequence). Trimming removed 5 bases at V and 0 bases at J, with 13 bases between. This CDR3 is CAWDLRGSNYGYTF. The DNA of the CDR3 is TGTGCCTGGGACCTGCGAGGGTCTAACTATGGCTACACCTTC.

The chain combines TRBV7-9 with TRBJ2-7; D gene ambiguous. The germline CDR1 and CDR2 sequences are SEHNR and FQNEAQ (reference sequence). Trimming took 3 bases from V and 3 from J, leaving 9 bases between them. CDR3 length: 13 amino acids. This chain's CDR3 is CASSFGQFYEQYF. CDR3 sequence (DNA): TGTGCCAGCAGCTTCGGTCAGTTCTACGAGCAGTACTTC.

This clonotype was seen only a few times. A read error may be the cause here, since a much bigger clone is one base away. The V call is TRBV20-1, the J call TRBJ2-3; 7 bases line up with TRBD2. CDR3 length equals 13 residues. The V gene's germline CDR1 is DFQATT and CDR2 SNEGSKA (reference sequence). CDR3: CGASGRVEDTQYF. CDR3 bases: TGCGGTGCTTCAGGGAGGGTGGAAGATACGCAGTATTTT.

As concerns this clonotype: It may be a read error: a sequence one base away is much more abundant. The rearrangement uses TRBV24-1 and TRBJ2-2, with TRBD1 matching over 8 bases. Germline V gene data show CDR1 as KGHDR and CDR2 as SFDVKD. There are 12 residues in the CDR3. Unmatched junction bases numbered 7, after V lost 11 bases and J lost 9 bases. CDR3 in DNA: TGTGCCATTATGGACAGGGCCCGGGAGCTGTTTTTT. Protein sequence: CAIMDRARELFF.

The chain has TRBV20-1 and TRBJ2-3, with TRBD1 identical over 8 bases. Germline values: CDR1 DFQATT, CDR2 SNEGSKA (reference sequence). With V trimmed by 2 bases and J by 3 bases, 7 bases remained unmatched. The CDR3 consists of 15 residues. DNA of the CDR3: TGCAGTGCTAGACTAGGACAGGGCTGTACAGATACGCAGTATTTT. Translating it yields CSARLGQGCTDTQYF.

This sequence joins TRBV29-1 and TRBJ2-5, with D possibly being TRBD2 (5 bases). The CDR3 has 14 amino acids. In germline, CDR1 is SQVTM, CDR2 ANQGSEA. V gave up 8 bases and J gave up 1 base, with 17 bases separating them. CDR3 amino acids: CSISSSVLQETQYF. In DNA form, the CDR3 reads TGCAGCATTTCCAGTAGCGTTCTCCAAGAGACCCAGTACTTC. Looking up the rest from reference TRBV29-1 and TRBJ2-5 gives the full variable domain: SAVISQKPSRDICQRGTSLTIQCQVDSQVTMMFWYRQQPGQSLTLIATANQGSEATYESGFVIDKFPISRPNLTFSTLTVSNMSPEDSSIYLCSISSSVLQETQYFGPGTRLLVL.

About this clonotype itself: A much larger clonotype is one base distant, so this may be a read error. The rearrangement links TRBV4-2 to TRBJ2-1, with D possibly matching TRBD2 (6 bases). Germline CDR1 LGHNA, CDR2 YNFKEQ. Trimming took off 2 bases at V and 9 bases at J, with 23 bases between the two ends. This CDR3 contains 17 residues. This CDR3 is CASSQLKRTRDSGEQFF. CDR3 bases: TGTGCCAGCAGCCAACTCAAAAGGACGAGGGACTCCGGTGAGCAGTTCTTC.

This clonotype was recorded a few times. J is TRBJ1-4 and V is TRBV5-1; possible D gene TRBD1, 5 bases. Germline lookup yields CDR1 SGHRS and CDR2 YFSETQ. The V end lost 5 bases, the J end lost 0 bases, and 17 bases lay between the germline ends. CDR3 size: 17 residues. CDR3 in DNA: TGCGCCAGCAGTAGGGGTCCGGATGGAGCAACTAATGAAAAACTGTTTTTT. The encoded protein is CASSRGPDGATNEKLFF.

Comment on this clonotype: Just one base apart from a much larger clone, this may be a read error. The chain joins TRBV5-6 to TRBJ1-4, with 8 bases aligning to TRBD1. Germline V gene data show CDR1 as SGHDT and CDR2 as YYEEEE. The CDR3 totals 15 residues. CDR3 loop: CSSSAQGETNEKLFF. The DNA of the CDR3 is TGTTCCAGCAGCGCACAGGGGGAGACTAATGAAAAACTGTTTTTT.

In the case of this clonotype: An end of the junction does not agree with germline; a read error may underlie this. The gene calls are TRBV11-2 and TRBJ2-3; D is uncertain. The CDR3 loop spans 13 amino acids. CDR1 and CDR2 (germline): SGHAT, FQNNGV. For the CDR3, the DNA is TGTGCCAGCAACTTAGATCGCAGGGATACGCAGTATTTT. This codes for CASNLDRRDTQYF.

This clonotype was seen just once. This sequence joins TRBV4-1 and TRBJ2-7, with 7 bases fitting TRBD1. The CDR3 has 15 amino acids. The V and J ends lost 3 bases and 9 bases, in that order; junction bases with no gene match: 14. CDR1 MGHRA and CDR2 YSYEKL come from the germline V gene. DNA of the CDR3: TGCGCCAGCAGCCAGGCGTTGGGACAGTACTATGGGCAGTACTTC. Protein sequence: CASSQALGQYYGQYF.